The clone carrying this T cell receptor beta chain appeared a few times. Its antigen is as yet unknown. Trimming pared 2 bases from V and 4 bases from J, leaving 10 bases between. Germline V gene data show CDR1 as MNHEY and CDR2 as SMNVEV (reference sequence). The CDR3 loop spans 14 amino acids. One entry per CDR3 protein, called by TCRdb with MiXCR from the reads. The data show 300,000 to 400,000 distinct CDR3 sequences, with over 7.5% seen just once and roughly 4% held by the top ten. The data were taken from a study of T cell repertoires in cytomegalovirus infection. Across the whole study: From public TCR beta signatures came an indication of both CMV infection and matching HLA type. Overall study findings and caveats: In two of eight donors, the top clonotype was HLA-C-restricted CMV-specific. Based on cumulative public TCR beta family frequency, carriers of CMV plus the relevant HLA were identified.

The TCR sequence derives from a human donor in good health (CMV status not recorded). Some clones in this sample may be carry-over from other donors' samples. The sequencing input was PBMCs. This chain uses TRBV27 with TRBJ2-3, with D tentatively TRBD1 or TRBD2 (5 bases each). CDR3 DNA sequence: TGTGCCAGCAGTTTAGGGACGACAGCAGATACGCAGTATTTT. Its translation is CASSLGTTADTQYF.